These 15 T cell receptor beta chains share one sample of origin, sequenced in a study of T cell repertoires in cytomegalovirus infection. TCRdb fed the reads into MiXCR, producing one record per CDR3 protein. The sample carries 170,000 or so distinct CDR3 sequences, around an eighth recorded once. Material: PBMCs. These receptors were collected from a human donor in good health (CMV status not recorded). Some clones in this sample may be carry-over from other donors' samples.

This clonotype turned up a few times. The chain carries TRBV24-1 and TRBJ2-1; 10 bases map to TRBD2. Germline assignment: CDR1 KGHDR and CDR2 SFDVKD. V shed 9 bases and J 8 bases; nucleotides not matched to a gene: 9. This CDR3 comprises 14 residues. In DNA, the CDR3 is TGTGCCACCTCGGGAGCGGGAGGGCGGGATGAGCAGTTCTTC. Protein sequence: CATSGAGGRDEQFF.

This clonotype was picked up many times. The V and J genes are TRBV7-8 and TRBJ2-5; unclear D gene. Germline V gene data show CDR1 as SGHVS and CDR2 as FQNEAQ. V dropped 4 bases and J dropped 6 bases, with 6 bases sitting between them. CDR3 length: 11 amino acids. The CDR3 nucleotides read TGTGCCAGCAGCTCCCCACAGACCCAGTACTTC. It codes for CASSSPQTQYF.

This clonotype was observed at least ten times. V usage is TRBV28 and J usage is TRBJ2-7; maybe TRBD2 (5 bases). Germline values: CDR1 MDHEN, CDR2 SYDVKM. This CDR3 region has 14 residues. V gave up 5 bases and J gave up 2 bases, with 13 bases separating them. The CDR3, as DNA: TGTGCCAGCAGTCCAATACTAGAAGCCTACGAGCAGTACTTC. The encoded protein is CASSPILEAYEQYF.

This chain uses TRBV19 with TRBJ1-5; 8 bases match TRBD1. Per the germline V gene, CDR1 is LNHDA and CDR2 is SQIVND (reference sequence). Unmatched junction bases numbered 0, after V lost 8 bases and J lost 3 bases. The CDR3 length is 12 residues. In nucleotides, the CDR3 is TGTGCCAGTCAGGGGGCCAATCAGCCCCAGCATTTT. It encodes CASQGANQPQHF.

This clonotype showed up many times. V is TRBV7-9 and J is TRBJ1-1; D unclear. The CDR3 sequence is 15 residues long. Trimming left V 5 bases short and J 6 bases short, with 19 bases between. Germline V CDR1 and CDR2: SEHNR, FQNEAQ (reference sequence). The DNA of the CDR3 is TGTGCCAGCAGCCCAAGTGGCCCCGGGGTATCTGAAGCTTTCTTT. Amino acids: CASSPSGPGVSEAFF.

This clonotype has a handful of counts. The V and J genes are TRBV7-9 and TRBJ2-7, with D perhaps TRBD1 or TRBD2 (5 bases each). The CDR3 totals 16 residues. The V gene's germline CDR1 is SEHNR and CDR2 FQNEAQ (reference sequence). V lost 5 bases and J 2 bases, leaving 19 bases between the germline ends. In nucleotides, the CDR3 is TGTGCCAGCAGCAAAATGGGATGGGACGGAGCCTACGAGCAGTACTTC. Translating gives CASSKMGWDGAYEQYF.

The rearrangement uses TRBV12-3 or TRBV12-4 and TRBJ2-3; 7 nucleotides agree with TRBD1. CDR3 length equals 15 residues. V lost 3 bases, J lost 2 bases, and 5 bases stayed unmatched. Written as DNA, the CDR3 is TGTGCCAGCAGTTTTCCGGGACAGTCCACAGATACGCAGTATTTT. Translating it yields CASSFPGQSTDTQYF.

This clonotype was picked up a small number of times. This chain joins TRBV12-5 and TRBJ2-7, with TRBD1 matching over 8 bases. The CDR3 spans 13 residues. Germline-derived CDR1 and CDR2 are LGHNT and FRNRAP. With 4 bases clipped from V and 4 bases from J, the junction kept 3 bases outside the gene matches. This CDR3 reads CASGSTGGYEQYF. CDR3 DNA: TGTGCTAGTGGTTCCACAGGGGGTTACGAGCAGTACTTC.

This clonotype was detected ten times or more. The chain joins TRBV7-9 to TRBJ2-1; 15 bases map to TRBD2. Per germline, CDR1 SEHNR and CDR2 FQNEAQ (reference sequence). This CDR3 comprises 18 residues. V was clipped by 5 bases and J by 0 bases; unmatched bases: 5. The CDR3: CASSPGLAGGPSYNEQFF. The CDR3 DNA is TGTGCCAGCAGCCCTGGACTAGCGGGAGGGCCCTCCTACAATGAGCAGTTCTTC.

This clonotype was counted between two and nine times. The chain links TRBV5-1 to TRBJ2-3; the match to TRBD2 covers 8 bases. CDR3 length: 16 residues. After removal of 0 bases from V and 2 bases from J, the junction contained 5 bases not matched to a gene. Per the germline V gene, CDR1 is SGHRS and CDR2 is YFSETQ. The CDR3 DNA sequence: TGCGCCAGCAGCTTGGACACAGCGGGGGCCACAGATACGCAGTATTTT. Translation gives CASSLDTAGATDTQYF.

This chain uses TRBV5-4 with TRBJ2-2; 9 nucleotides match TRBD1. The CDR3 length is 16 residues. V lost 4 bases, J lost 2 bases, and 6 bases stayed unmatched. Germline V gene sequence: CDR1 SGHNT, CDR2 YYREEE (reference sequence). CDR3 sequence reads: CASSARDRANTGELFF. The CDR3 DNA follows: TGTGCCAGCAGCGCCCGGGACAGGGCTAACACCGGGGAGCTGTTTTTT. The variable domain in full, completed from reference TRBV5-4 and TRBJ2-2, reads ETGVTQSPTHLIKTRGQQVTLRCSSQSGHNTVSWYQQALGQGPQFIFQYYREEENGRGNFPPRFSGLQFPNYSSELNVNALELDDSALYLCASSARDRANTGELFFGEGSRLTVL.

This chain links TRBV14 with TRBJ1-1; D is uncertain. V was trimmed by 6 bases and J by 0 bases, leaving 8 bases between them. The germline V gene has CDR1 SGHDN and CDR2 FVKESK. The CDR3 spans 13 residues. The CDR3 reads CASRRTLNTEAFF. The CDR3 nucleotides read TGTGCCAGCAGGCGTACCTTGAACACTGAAGCTTTCTTT.

The chain carries TRBV19 and TRBJ2-3, with 12 bases aligning to TRBD2. Germline V gives CDR1 LNHDA, CDR2 SQIVND (reference sequence). The CDR3 contains 16 residues. V was pared by 5 bases and J by 0 bases, with 3 bases of the junction left unmatched. CDR3 sequence: CASSGGTSGSTDTQYF. The CDR3 bases are TGTGCCAGTAGTGGAGGGACTAGCGGGAGCACAGATACGCAGTATTTT.

This clonotype came up many times. The chain employs TRBV5-6 and TRBJ1-1, with no clear D. The germline V gene has CDR1 SGHDT and CDR2 YYEEEE. The CDR3 has 15 amino acids. V dropped 2 bases and J dropped 1 base, with 12 bases sitting between them. Written as DNA, the CDR3 is TGTGCCAGCAGCTTAACTTGGACGGCGAACACTGAAGCTTTCTTT. Translation gives CASSLTWTANTEAFF.

The chain is built from TRBV18 and TRBJ1-2; TRBD1 might be the D (6 bases). This CDR3 contains 15 residues. Germline V gene lookup returns CDR1 KGHSH and CDR2 LQKENI. The V end lost 3 bases, the J end lost 2 bases, and 13 bases lay between the germline ends. The CDR3 bases are TGTGCCAGCTCACCCCTACAGGGAAAGAACTATGGCTACACCTTC. Protein product: CASSPLQGKNYGYTF.